The 6 T cell receptor beta chains presented below share a single source sample, sequenced in a study of T cells in Graves' hyperthyroidism and ophthalmopathy. What was amplified from RNA transcripts were TCR beta CDR3 regions. During a first-round RT-PCR of the TCR CDR3, the HTBI primer set was used. TCRdb processed the multiplex PCR reads anew with MiXCR; each CDR3 protein has one entry. The table records about 59,000 distinct CDR3 sequences, 53% of them present only once. The sample taken for sequencing was blood. Source of these receptors: a woman aged 60-70 years with Graves' ophthalmopathy.

This chain connects TRBV29-1 to TRBJ2-7; the match to TRBD2 covers 7 bases. V lost 5 bases to trimming and J lost 7 bases; unmatched junction nucleotides: 17. CDR1 is SQVTM, CDR2 ANQGSEA, per germline. The CDR3 loop spans 15 amino acids. CDR3 DNA: TGCAGCGTTTCCTCTAGCGGTTTAGGGGCGGTGGAGCAGTACTTC. Translation: CSVSSSGLGAVEQYF.

This clonotype was detected only a few times. The genes are TRBV7-3 and TRBJ2-7; D perhaps matches TRBD2 (6 bases). Trimming left V 2 bases short and J 3 bases short, with 14 bases between. The CDR3 has 15 residues. Germline V CDR1 and CDR2: SGHTA, FQGTGA. The CDR3 DNA follows: TGTGCCAGCAGCTTAGTCAGTGGAGGGGACTACGAGCAGTACTTC. It codes for CASSLVSGGDYEQYF. The whole variable domain, filled in from reference TRBV7-3 and TRBJ2-7, reads GAGVSQTPSNKVTEKGKYVELRCDPISGHTALYWYRQSLGQGPEFLIYFQGTGAADDSGLPNDRFFAVRPEGSVSTLKIQRTERGDSAVYLCASSLVSGGDYEQYFGPGTRLTVT.

V usage is TRBV9 and J usage is TRBJ2-3; 9 bases map to TRBD1. With V trimmed by 5 bases and J by 5 bases, 6 bases remained unmatched. This CDR3 comprises 14 residues. Germline-derived CDR1 and CDR2 are SGDLS and YYNGEE. This CDR3 reads CASRGDRVGDTQYF. CDR3 nucleotide sequence: TGTGCCAGCAGGGGGGACAGGGTTGGAGATACGCAGTATTTT.

Regarding this clonotype: One junction end does not reproduce the germline sequence, and a read error may be involved. This chain uses TRBV7-3 with TRBJ2-1, with 8 positions matching TRBD1. Germline CDR1 SGHTA, CDR2 FQGTGA. The CDR3 loop spans 17 amino acids. DNA of the CDR3: TGTGCCAGCAGCTTAACGCCTAGCAGGGGGCCCTACAATGGGCAGTTCTTC. Translating gives CASSLTPSRGPYNGQFF.

This clonotype was seen at least ten times. A single base separates this from a much larger clone, so it may be a read error. The rearrangement uses TRBV20-1 and TRBJ2-1, with a weak D call TRBD2 (5 bases). Germline CDR1 is DFQATT and CDR2 is SNEGSKA (reference sequence). There are 11 residues in the CDR3. The CDR3 region is CSTSYYNEQFF. In DNA form, the CDR3 reads TGCAGTACTAGTTACTACAATGAGCAGTTCTTC.

This clonotype was recorded at least ten times. The rearrangement joins TRBV12-3 or TRBV12-4 to TRBJ2-3, with D possibly matching TRBD1 (6 bases). This CDR3 is 14 amino acids long. The ends were cut back, 5 bases at V and 0 bases at J, with 9 bases in the middle. In DNA form, the CDR3 reads TGTGCCAGCAGTCCTCAGGGGAGCACAGATACGCAGTATTTT. It encodes CASSPQGSTDTQYF.